The 11 T cell receptor beta chains below all came from one sample that was sequenced in a study of blood T cell repertoires in COVID-19. Sequencing was performed with immunoSEQ multiplex PCR; in TCRdb, only in-frame clones are kept and a portion is missing. Among 150,000 to 200,000 clones listed, 65% to 80% were seen once. What was sequenced was peripheral blood. These receptors were obtained from a man aged 45 to 65 who had recovered from COVID-19.

The chain joins TRBV6-5 to TRBJ1-3, with 8 bases that match TRBD1. The germline V gene encodes CDR1 MNHEY and CDR2 SVGAGI. V was pared by 10 bases and J by 0 bases, with 8 bases of the junction left unmatched. This CDR3 is built from 15 residues. The CDR3 region has the DNA TGTGCCACCCGGACAGGGATGAACTCTGGAAACACCATATATTTT. Translated: CATRTGMNSGNTIYF.

The chain carries TRBV7-2 and TRBJ2-7; D is possibly TRBD1 (6 bases). The germline V and J ends were trimmed by 1 base and 6 bases, with 16 bases remaining between them. CDR1 and CDR2 from the germline V gene are SGHTA and FQGNSA. The length of the CDR3 is 15 residues. CDR3: CASSLEGGSSREQYF. CDR3 bases: TGTGCCAGCAGCTTAGAAGGGGGTTCATCTCGCGAGCAGTACTTC. The variable domain in full, with the rest retrieved from reference TRBV7-2 and TRBJ2-7, is GAGVSQSPSNKVTEKGKDVELRCDPISGHTALYWYRQSLGQGLEFLIYFQGNSAPDKSGLPSDRFSAERTGGSVSTLTIQRTQQEDSAVYLCASSLEGGSSREQYFGPGTRLTVT.

The chain joins TRBV9 to TRBJ1-4; no clear D. The V end was cut by 0 bases, the J end by 0 bases, with 6 bases between. CDR1 and CDR2 from the germline V gene are SGDLS and YYNGEE. The CDR3 sequence is 15 residues long. CDR3 sequence (DNA): TGTGCCAGCAGCGTAGCTCCCTCAACTAATGAAAAACTGTTTTTT. Translated, it gives CASSVAPSTNEKLFF. The entire variable domain, with the rest obtained from reference TRBV9 and TRBJ1-4, is as follows: DSGVTQTPKHLITATGQRVTLRCSPRSGDLSVYWYQQSLDQGLQFLIQYYNGEERAKGNILERFSAQQFPDLHSELNLSSLELGDSALYFCASSVAPSTNEKLFFGSGTQLSVL.

The chain joins TRBV19 to TRBJ1-5; a weak D match, TRBD1 (6 bases). Between the trimmed V and J ends, which lost 4 bases and 7 bases, there was a span of 17 bases. From germline, CDR1 is LNHDA and CDR2 SQIVND (reference sequence). The CDR3 extends over 15 amino acids. The CDR3 is CASSTPGHLGQPQHF. The CDR3 DNA is TGTGCCAGTAGTACCCCGGGACACCTCGGACAGCCCCAGCATTTT.

The genes are TRBV18 and TRBJ2-1; D is unclear. The CDR3 is made up of 13 amino acids. Deletions cut 1 base from V and 8 bases from J, with 9 bases between. Germline V gene sequence: CDR1 KGHSH, CDR2 LQKENI. The CDR3: CASSPLARDEQFF. The CDR3 nucleotides read TGTGCCAGCTCACCACTCGCTCGAGATGAGCAGTTCTTC. Full variable domain (outside the CDR3, taken from reference TRBV18 and TRBJ2-1): NAGVMQNPRHLVRRRGQEARLRCSPMKGHSHVYWYRQLPEEGLKFMVYLQKENIIDESGMPKERFSAEFPKEGPSILRIQQVVRGDSAAYFCASSPLARDEQFFGPGTRLTVL.

V usage is TRBV5-8 and J usage is TRBJ2-3; D perhaps matches TRBD2 (6 bases). Per germline, CDR1 SGHTS and CDR2 YDEGEE. The CDR3 is 15 amino acids. V was trimmed by 1 base and J by 4 bases, leaving 13 bases between them. CDR3 sequence (DNA): TGTGCCAGCAGCTTGAGTTCGGGAGCTTCAGATACGCAGTATTTT. Its protein is CASSLSSGASDTQYF.

The chain combines TRBV5-1 with TRBJ2-2, with 8 bases aligning to TRBD2. The V segment lost 4 bases and the J segment 6 bases; nucleotides outside the gene matches: 8. Germline V lookup: CDR1 SGHRS, CDR2 YFSETQ. The CDR3 runs 15 residues. CDR3 loop: CASSHTGTSPGELFF. For the CDR3, the DNA is TGCGCCAGCAGCCATACCGGGACTAGTCCCGGGGAGCTGTTTTTT. Using reference TRBV5-1 and TRBJ2-2 for the parts outside the CDR3, the full variable domain is KAGVTQTPRYLIKTRGQQVTLSCSPISGHRSVSWYQQTPGQGLQFLFEYFSETQRNKGNFPGRFSGRQFSNSRSEMNVSTLELGDSALYLCASSHTGTSPGELFFGEGSRLTVL.

The chain employs TRBV19 and TRBJ1-1; D is possibly TRBD1 (6 bases). From germline, CDR1 is LNHDA and CDR2 SQIVND (reference sequence). Trimming left V 9 bases short and J 1 base short, with 15 bases between. The CDR3 extends over 14 amino acids. The CDR3 is CASPGGQGNTEAFF. Written as DNA, the CDR3 is TGTGCCAGCCCGGGGGGCCAAGGGAACACTGAAGCTTTCTTT. The whole variable domain, filled in from reference TRBV19 and TRBJ1-1, reads DGGITQSPKYLFRKEGQNVTLSCEQNLNHDAMYWYRQDPGQGLRLIYYSQIVNDFQKGDIAEGYSVSREKKESFPLTVTSAQKNPTAFYLCASPGGQGNTEAFFGQGTRLTVV.

This chain uses TRBV18 with TRBJ2-7; 8 nucleotides agree with TRBD1. CDR1 is KGHSH, CDR2 LQKENI, per germline. This CDR3 spans 15 amino acids. The trim removed 4 bases at V and 2 bases at J, leaving 7 bases unmatched. DNA for the CDR3: TGTGCCAGCTCACACGGGACAGGCTTAACCTACGAGCAGTACTTC. It specifies CASSHGTGLTYEQYF.

The rearrangement links TRBV4-1 to TRBJ1-2, with 8 bases lining up with TRBD1. Germline CDR1 and CDR2: MGHRA and YSYEKL. The CDR3 totals 15 residues. The J segment lost 7 bases and the V segment lost 2 bases, leaving 9 bases of the junction unmatched. CDR3 coding DNA: TGCGCCAGCAGCCAACCCTTACAGGGGGGTTTTGGCTACACCTTC. Its translation is CASSQPLQGGFGYTF.

This chain links TRBV12-3 or TRBV12-4 with TRBJ2-2; D gene unclear. CDR3 length: 12 amino acids. V lost 6 bases and J 3 bases, leaving 5 bases between the germline ends. The CDR3 DNA is TGTGCCAGCAGACTATACACCGGGGAGCTGTTTTTT. The encoded protein is CASRLYTGELFF.